These 3 T cell receptor beta chains came from one sample sequenced in a study of tumor-infiltrating lymphocytes in primary liver carcinoma. A primer in the constant region served to generate TCR beta cDNA from 450 to 650 ng of total RNA. Modified slightly, ARM-PCR produced TCR beta libraries over three nested multiplex PCR rounds. A C-beta reverse primer and TRBV1-TRBV30 forward primers served in each of the first two PCR rounds, at 10 cycles apiece. TCRdb re-called the multiplex PCR reads through MiXCR, storing one row per CDR3 protein. The data contain 25,000 or so distinct CDR3 sequences, 70% to 80% of them singletons. RNA and DNA were co-extracted from roughly 20-30 mg of unsorted bulk tissue. Sequencing used liver tumor tissue from sampling region 5. Subset denoted: tumor region T5, tumor centre. The origin of the receptors is a woman in her 30s with primary liver carcinoma and hepatitis B virus infection.

A remark on this clonotype: Given the absence of the conserved phenylalanine or tryptophan at the CDR3 end, a read error is likely. The chain uses TRBV12-3 or TRBV12-4 and TRBJ1-2; D not resolved. The CDR3 has 12 amino acids. The DNA for the CDR3 is TGTGCAAGCAGTATACAGAATTATGGCTACACCTAC. It is translated as CASSIQNYGYTY.

This clonotype occurred once. This may be a read error, as it is one base from a much larger clone. The chain links TRBV7-9 to TRBJ2-7; 7 bases fit TRBD2. CDR1 SEHNR and CDR2 FQNEAQ come from the germline V gene (reference sequence). The CDR3 spans 13 residues. CDR3 DNA sequence: TGTACCGGCAGCCCGACTAGCACTGGCGAGCAGTACTTC. Translating it yields CTGSPTSTGEQYF.

A note on this clonotype: Mismatch with germline at one junction end may stem from a read error. This chain uses TRBV5-1 with TRBJ1-1, with D uncertain. CDR3 length: 14 amino acids. Germline V lookup: CDR1 SGHRS, CDR2 YFSETQ. In nucleotides, the CDR3 is TGCGCCAGCAACTTGATCGGCGGGGACACTGAAGCTTTCTTT. Amino acid sequence: CASNLIGGDTEAFF. Filled out from reference TRBV5-1 and TRBJ1-1, the complete variable domain reads KAGVTQTPRYLIKTRGQQVTLSCSPISGHRSVSWYQQTPGQGLQFLFEYFSETQRNKGNFPGRFSGRQFSNSRSEMNVSTLELGDSALYLCASNLIGGDTEAFFGQGTRLTVV.